These T cell receptor beta chains were read from a single sample in a study of molecular identifiers for immune sequencing clone quantification. One entry per CDR3 protein, called by TCRdb with MiXCR from the PCR reads. Among 60,000 to 70,000 distinct CDR3 sequences listed, roughly 20% were seen once. Sequenced input: naive CD8+ T cells from blood, with Jurkat cell RNA spiked in. These TCRs come from a human donor in good health. Some libraries in this study had Jurkat cell RNA spiked in. The CDR3 runs from the conserved cysteine through the conserved F or W. The D gene is left open where the match is weak. The size field is filled for only some rows; it gives once, few, many or a size class.

D: .; size: many; J: TRBJ2-7; V: TRBV14; DNA: TGTGCCAGCAGCCAGAGGGCCTACGAGCAGTACTTC; CDR3: CASSQRAYEQYF
D: .; size: many; J: TRBJ2-7; V: TRBV13; DNA: TGTGCCAGCAGCTCCACCGTAATCGGGAGCAGTGCTTACGAGCAGTACTTC; CDR3: CASSSTVIGSSAYEQYF
D: .; size: .; J: TRBJ2-6; V: TRBV6-5; DNA: TGTGCCAGCAGTTACTCTACCGGACAGCTCTCTGGGGCCAACGTCCTGACTTTC; CDR3: CASSYSTGQLSGANVLTF
D: .; size: many; J: TRBJ2-3; V: TRBV3-1; DNA: TGTGCCAGCAGCCAAGAACTCCAAAGCGGCCACACAGATACGCAGTATTTT; CDR3: CASSQELQSGHTDTQYF
D: .; size: .; J: TRBJ2-1; V: TRBV25-1; DNA: TGTGCCAGCAGTGTAGGGCGGGTCAATGAGCAGTTCTTC; CDR3: CASSVGRVNEQFF
D: TRBD2; size: .; J: TRBJ2-1; V: TRBV29-1; DNA: TGCAGCGCTGTGGGGGAGGGCGGCTCCTACAATGAGCAGTTCTTC; CDR3: CSAVGEGGSYNEQFF
D: TRBD2; size: many; J: TRBJ2-3; V: TRBV4-1; DNA: TGCGCCAGCAGCCAAGTCTTAGGGCTAGCGGGAGGCCGGGGCACAGATACGCAGTATTTT; CDR3: CASSQVLGLAGGRGTDTQYF
D: .; size: many; J: TRBJ1-6; V: TRBV4-1; DNA: TGCGCCAGCAGCCAAGATTCGATCGGGGGGTCGGGTTCACCCCTCCACTTT; CDR3: CASSQDSIGGSGSPLHF
D: .; size: many; J: TRBJ2-1; V: TRBV4-1; DNA: TGCGCCAGCAGCCAAGGGCAGGTCGGGAATGAGCAGTTCTTC; CDR3: CASSQGQVGNEQFF
D: TRBD1; size: .; J: TRBJ1-6; V: TRBV7-9; DNA: TGTGCCAGCAGACGAGGACAGGGGAAGTCACCCCTCCACTTT; CDR3: CASRRGQGKSPLHF
D: .; size: many; J: TRBJ2-7; V: TRBV20-1; DNA: TGCAGTGCTAGAGATTTTAGGTCTTCAACCTACGAGCAGTACTTC; CDR3: CSARDFRSSTYEQYF
D: .; size: many; J: TRBJ1-5; V: TRBV7-8; DNA: TGTGCCAGCAAGGAAGGGAGACCTTATAGCAATCAGCCCCAGCATTTT; CDR3: CASKEGRPYSNQPQHF
D: .; size: many; J: TRBJ1-4; V: TRBV20-1; DNA: TGCAGTGCTAGGTCGGGCGAGCAGTCTTGGGAAAAACTGTTTTTT; CDR3: CSARSGEQSWEKLFF
D: .; size: many; J: TRBJ2-7; V: TRBV29-1; DNA: TGCAGCGTCAAGCAAGGACCCTACGAGCAGTACTTC; CDR3: CSVKQGPYEQYF
D: TRBD1; size: many; J: TRBJ2-1; V: TRBV19; DNA: TGTGCCAGTACCCGGGACAGAAGCTCCTACAATGAGCAGTTCTTC; CDR3: CASTRDRSSYNEQFF
D: .; size: many; J: TRBJ2-7; V: TRBV28; DNA: TGTGCCAGCAGTTTCGGAGAGAACCCCTACGAGCAGTACTTC; CDR3: CASSFGENPYEQYF
D: .; size: many; J: TRBJ2-5; V: TRBV24-1; DNA: TGTGCCACCAGTGATGCCCGAGGTGGGGCGGACCCTTGGGAGACCCAGTACTTC; CDR3: CATSDARGGADPWETQYF